These T cell receptor beta chains were read from a single sample in a study of cytomegalovirus exposure and HLA in healthy donors. Libraries were prepared by immunoSEQ multiplex PCR; TCRdb keeps only in-frame clonotypes and omits some of them. The table includes some 140,000 clones, 70% to 80% detected once. The sequencing sample was made of PBMCs. The receptors stem from a man aged 25 to 40 in good health and CMV-seropositive. CDR3s include the opening cysteine and the closing phenylalanine or tryptophan. A D gene is named only where the DNA matches it firmly. Where a row states a size, it is once, few, many or the class of an expanded clone; other rows omit it.

d_gene	v_gene	j_gene	abundance	len	CDR3nt	CDR3aa
TRBD1	TRBV7-3	TRBJ2-3	.	14	TGTGCCAGCAGCTCAGGGGGCCGCACAGATACGCAGTATTTT	CASSSGGRTDTQYF
.	TRBV4-3	TRBJ2-3	.	15	TGCGCCAGCAGCCCGAGGGGAGGAGGGACAGATACGCAGTATTTT	CASSPRGGGTDTQYF
.	TRBV4-1	TRBJ2-7	.	14	TGCGCCAGCAGCCAAGAGAGCGGGCGGTACGAGCAGTACTTC	CASSQESGRYEQYF
TRBD1	TRBV12-5	TRBJ2-2	.	16	TGTGCTAGTGGTTTAGGGGGACAGGGGTTACCCGGGGAGCTGTTTTTT	CASGLGGQGLPGELFF
TRBD2	TRBV10-3	TRBJ2-5	.	17	TGTGCCATCAGTGAGAGACCACTAGCGGGGGTTGTGGAGACCCAGTACTTC	CAISERPLAGVVETQYF
.	TRBV30	TRBJ2-7	.	17	TGTGCCTGGAGATATTCTCCCGGGACTCCCCCTCGGTACGAGCAGTACTTC	CAWRYSPGTPPRYEQYF
.	TRBV28	TRBJ1-1	few	13	TGTGCCAGCAGTAGCGGATCCAACACTGAAGCTTTCTTT	CASSSGSNTEAFF
.	TRBV10-3	TRBJ2-1	.	14	TGTGCCATCAGTGAAAACTCTTTAGGGGATGAGCAGTTCTTC	CAISENSLGDEQFF
.	TRBV6-1	TRBJ1-6	once	14	TGTGCCAGCAGTGAAAAGACAGCCAATTCACCCCTCCACTTT	CASSEKTANSPLHF
TRBD1	TRBV7-3	TRBJ1-2	.	14	TGTGCCAGCAGCTCCTCGGGACAGGACTATGGCTACACCTTC	CASSSSGQDYGYTF
TRBD1	TRBV29-1	TRBJ1-2	.	17	TGCAGCGTTGAACCCGGGACAGGGGGCTATCCTAACTATGGCTACACCTTC	CSVEPGTGGYPNYGYTF
TRBD1	TRBV5-1	TRBJ2-7	.	14	TGCGCCAGCAGCCCCGACACAGGGGCCAGGCCCTGGTACTTC	CASSPDTGARPWYF
.	TRBV15	TRBJ1-2	.	15	TGTGCCACCAGCAGAGGCCAGGGCCAAAACTATGGCTACACCTTC	CATSRGQGQNYGYTF
.	TRBV27	TRBJ1-3	.	16	TGTGCCAGCAGCAGTCTACCTCCAGGGGCTGGAAACACCATATATTTT	CASSSLPPGAGNTIYF
.	TRBV11-3	TRBJ1-1	.	14	TGTGCCAGCAGCTTAGATTCCATGAACACTGAAGCTTTCTTT	CASSLDSMNTEAFF
TRBD1	TRBV6-5	TRBJ1-1	.	14	TGTGCCAGCAGTAAAGGGGGCATGAACACTGAAGCTTTCTTT	CASSKGGMNTEAFF
.	TRBV5-6	TRBJ1-1	.	13	TGTGCCAGCAGCGTGGGGGGAGGGAGTGAAGCTTTCTTT	CASSVGGGSEAFF
.	TRBV7-8	TRBJ2-7	.	15	TGTGCCAGCAGCTTAGCGGAGGGGCGTTTCTACGAGCAGTACTTC	CASSLAEGRFYEQYF
.	TRBV6-1	TRBJ2-1	.	15	TGTGCCAGCAGTGACCCCTGGACTAAATCTCATGAGCAGTTCTTC	CASSDPWTKSHEQFF
TRBD2	TRBV4-3	TRBJ2-3	once	17	TGCGCCAGCAGCCAGGTTACTAGCGGGCTTTACACAGATACGCAGTATTTT	CASSQVTSGLYTDTQYF
.	TRBV28	TRBJ1-1	.	13	TGTGCCAGCAGTTTAGTCCGGAACACTGAAGCTTTCTTT	CASSLVRNTEAFF
.	TRBV9	TRBJ1-1	.	15	TGTGCCAGCAGCGTAGGTCCGACTGTGAACACTGAAGCTTTCTTT	CASSVGPTVNTEAFF
.	TRBV11-2	TRBJ1-3	once	12	TGTGCCAGCAGCATAAATGGAAACACCATATATTTT	CASSINGNTIYF
.	TRBV6-5	TRBJ2-1	.	14	TGTGCCAGCAGGACAACTAGCTCCTACAATGAGCAGTTCTTC	CASRTTSSYNEQFF
TRBD1	TRBV5-1	TRBJ2-1	.	13	TGCGCCAGCAGCCCGGACAGGGCTTTTGGGCAGTTCTTC	CASSPDRAFGQFF
TRBD1	TRBV6-6	TRBJ1-1	.	13	TGTGCCAGCAGTACTCGGGACAGCTCTGAAGCTTTCTTT	CASSTRDSSEAFF
TRBD2	TRBV7-9	TRBJ2-1	.	18	TGTGCCAGCAGCTTAATAGGGACTAGCGGGAGCTCCTACAATGAGCAGTTCTTC	CASSLIGTSGSSYNEQFF
TRBD1	TRBV2	TRBJ1-4	.	14	TGTGCCAGCAGACCCGGGACAGTAAATGAAAAACTGTTTTTT	CASRPGTVNEKLFF